Presented here are 30 T cell receptor beta chains from one specimen sequenced in a study of vaccination and CD4 T cells after COVID-19. Their target antigens are unknown. The Oncomine TCR Beta short-read assay sequenced DNA from cultured CD4+ T cells. Using its own MiXCR run on the PCR reads, TCRdb lists one record per CDR3 protein. The table shows some 7,000 distinct CDR3 sequences, with less than 40% occurring only once. Noted treatment: roughly 10-day PBMC culture with coronavirus spike peptide pools or control peptides (ViraFEST assay). The unexposed donor gave CD4+ T cells before the COVID-19 pandemic (2011-2018). Material for sequencing was CD4+ T cells from blood, cultured in vitro. These receptors were collected from a human donor in good health.

The table lists this clonotype with a few counts. The CDR3 protein is CASNSFTDTQYF. The CDR3 coding sequence is TGTGCCAGTAACTCCTTCACAGATACGCAGTATTTT. J is TRBJ2-3 and V is TRBV19; no clear D. CDR1 is LNHDA and CDR2 is SQIVND in the germline V gene (reference sequence). The CDR3 covers 12 residues. Between the trimmed V and J ends, which lost 7 bases and 2 bases, there was a span of 7 bases.

V usage is TRBV19 and J usage is TRBJ1-5, with D perhaps matching TRBD1 (6 bases). V was shortened by 1 base and J by 7 bases, with 11 bases between the two germline ends. This CDR3 has 14 amino acids. Germline V lookup: CDR1 LNHDA, CDR2 SQIVND (reference sequence). The CDR3 sequence is CASSIAAGEQPQHF. In DNA, the CDR3 is TGTGCCAGTAGTATAGCGGCAGGGGAACAGCCCCAGCATTTT.

The gene calls are TRBV7-3 and TRBJ2-2, with 9 bases that match TRBD1. After removal of 1 base from V and 1 base from J, the junction contained 7 bases not matched to a gene. CDR3 length: 18 residues. CDR1 is SGHTA, CDR2 FQGTGA, per germline. In DNA form, the CDR3 reads TGTGCCAGCAGCTTAATCCCCCTGGGACAGGGGAACACCGGGGAGCTGTTTTTT. Translation: CASSLIPLGQGNTGELFF. Combining the CDR3 with reference TRBV7-3 and TRBJ2-2 gives the whole variable domain GAGVSQTPSNKVTEKGKYVELRCDPISGHTALYWYRQSLGQGPEFLIYFQGTGAADDSGLPNDRFFAVRPEGSVSTLKIQRTERGDSAVYLCASSLIPLGQGNTGELFFGEGSRLTVL.

This chain joins TRBV20-1 and TRBJ1-6, with D unclear. The length of the CDR3 is 13 residues. Germline lookup yields CDR1 DFQATT and CDR2 SNEGSKA (reference sequence). Trimming cost V 3 bases and J 13 bases, with 16 bases left between them. The CDR3 DNA reads as TGCAGTGCTAGGTGGTTTGAGGGCTCCCCCCTCCACTTT. Translation: CSARWFEGSPLHF.

This clonotype was observed a single time. The chain combines TRBV18 with TRBJ1-1; D uncertain. Trimming stripped 3 bases from V and 7 bases from J, with 12 bases between. This CDR3 is built from 13 residues. CDR1 KGHSH and CDR2 LQKENI come from the germline V gene. CDR3: CASSPEDGREAFF. The CDR3 DNA reads TGTGCCAGCTCACCTGAAGACGGTCGTGAAGCTTTCTTT.

In this sample, this clonotype is medium-sized. The chain joins TRBV6-1 to TRBJ2-2; D possibly corresponds to TRBD2 (5 bases). Between the trimmed V and J ends, which lost 5 bases and 0 bases, there was a span of 13 bases. Looked up from germline, CDR1 is MNHNS and CDR2 is SASEGT. The CDR3 consists of 16 residues. The CDR3 DNA reads as TGTGCCAGCAGTCAATCTCCGGGATCGAACACCGGGGAGCTGTTTTTT. Protein product: CASSQSPGSNTGELFF.

This clonotype has more than one count but fewer than ten. The gene calls are TRBV19 and TRBJ1-2; the D is unclear. V was trimmed by 11 bases and J by 3 bases, leaving 13 bases between them. There are 12 residues in the CDR3. Germline CDR1 and CDR2: LNHDA and SQIVND (reference sequence). The CDR3 nucleotides are TGTGCCGCTTCGGCGGGTGACTATGGCTACACCTTC. It encodes CAASAGDYGYTF.

This clonotype was observed a handful of times. The V call is TRBV12-3 or TRBV12-4, the J call TRBJ1-2; perhaps TRBD1 as D (6 bases). The CDR3 is 14 amino acids. The V end lost 4 bases, the J end lost 6 bases, and 15 bases lay between the germline ends. The CDR3 sequence: CASSWTARGNGYTF. As DNA, the CDR3 is TGTGCCAGCAGTTGGACAGCCCGGGGGAATGGCTACACCTTC.

This clonotype was counted once. The genes are TRBV10-1 and TRBJ1-1; no clear D. The ends were cut back, 2 bases at V and 2 bases at J, with 12 bases in the middle. The CDR3 runs to 15 residues. Germline CDR1 and CDR2: WNHNN and SYGVQD (reference sequence). The CDR3 DNA follows: TGCGCCAGCAGTGAGGGGTTACATGAAAACACTGAAGCTTTCTTT. This codes for CASSEGLHENTEAFF.

This clonotype occurred a few times. This chain's CDR3 is CASSFRDRESVYGYTF. The DNA of the CDR3 is TGTGCCAGCAGCTTCCGGGACAGGGAAAGTGTCTATGGCTACACCTTC. The rearrangement links TRBV5-5 to TRBJ1-2; 9 nucleotides line up with TRBD1. Germline-derived CDR1 and CDR2 are SGHKS and YYEKEE (reference sequence). The J segment lost 4 bases and the V segment lost 2 bases, leaving 9 bases of the junction unmatched. CDR3 length: 16 residues.

A few counts support this clonotype. The chain joins TRBV6-2 or TRBV6-3 to TRBJ2-5, with D unresolved. The CDR3 has 14 amino acids. The germline gives CDR1 MNHEY, CDR2 SVGEGT. V shed 5 bases and J shed 1 base, with 11 bases lying between them. CDR3 coding DNA: TGTGCCAGCAGTCCCCTCCGTATCCAAGAGACCCAGTACTTC. This sequence encodes CASSPLRIQETQYF.

This clonotype occurred a few times. The V and J genes are TRBV27 and TRBJ1-6; a possible D gene is TRBD1 (6 bases). The CDR3 is 15 residues long. The germline V gene encodes CDR1 MNHEY and CDR2 SMNVEV (reference sequence). V was cut by 4 bases and J by 7 bases, with 14 bases left in between. This chain's CDR3 is CASSSSTGLNSPLHF. Here the CDR3 DNA reads TGTGCCAGCAGTTCCTCGACAGGACTCAATTCACCCCTCCACTTT.

The CDR3 DNA reads TGTGCCAGCATGGGCGTCCAGCCAACACAGAGGGGGAGGGTTACGCAGTATTTT. Translating it yields CASMGVQPTQRGRVTQYF. The chain employs TRBV12-3 or TRBV12-4 and TRBJ2-3; the D gene is possibly TRBD2 (7 bases). CDR3 size: 18 residues. V was trimmed by 7 bases and J by 8 bases, leaving 31 bases between them.

The genes are TRBV5-5 and TRBJ1-2; D is ambiguous. The CDR3 totals 14 residues. Germline CDR1 reads SGHKS; CDR2 reads YYEKEE (reference sequence). Trimming removed 1 base at V and 1 base at J, with 8 bases between. CDR3 protein: CASSLSYLNYGYTF. CDR3 DNA: TGTGCCAGCAGCTTGTCATACCTTAACTATGGCTACACCTTC.

This clonotype turned up a few times. The chain combines TRBV20-1 with TRBJ1-5; D uncertain. The germline CDR1 and CDR2 sequences are DFQATT and SNEGSKA (reference sequence). The CDR3 has 12 residues. The CDR3 here is CSLGVGNQPQHF. The CDR3, as DNA: TGCAGCCTGGGAGTGGGAAATCAGCCCCAGCATTTT.

The CDR3 bases are TGTGCCAGCAGTCTACAGGGGAACACTGAAGCTTTCTTT. This gives the protein CASSLQGNTEAFF. The rearrangement uses TRBV12-3 or TRBV12-4 and TRBJ1-1; weak D call: TRBD1 (6 bases). The CDR3 loop spans 13 amino acids. V gave up 5 bases and J gave up 1 base, with 8 bases separating them.

As concerns this clonotype: A read error may account for a junction end that differs from germline. The chain carries TRBV27 and TRBJ1-1, with D possibly matching TRBD1 (6 bases). In germline, CDR1 is MNHEY, CDR2 SMNVEV (reference sequence). The CDR3 has 14 residues. CDR3 in DNA: TGTGCCAGCAGGGGAACAGGGTTCGACACTGGAGCTTTCTTT. It encodes CASRGTGFDTGAFF.

This CDR3 is CASSFAGAGELFF. In DNA form, the CDR3 reads TGTGCCAGCAGCTTTGCTGGGGCCGGGGAGCTGTTTTTT. The rearrangement links TRBV11-3 to TRBJ2-2, with D uncertain. The germline gives CDR1 SGHNT, CDR2 YENEEA. The V end lost 3 bases, the J end lost 6 bases, and 8 bases lay between the germline ends. The CDR3 totals 13 residues.

This clonotype was found a few times. CDR3 sequence (DNA): TGTGCCTGGAGCAGGGGAGAGACTGAAGCTTTCTTT. Protein: CAWSRGETEAFF. This sequence joins TRBV30 and TRBJ1-1; possibly TRBD1 for D (6 bases). Germline assignment: CDR1 GTSNPN and CDR2 SVGIG (reference sequence). The germline V and J ends were trimmed by 3 bases and 5 bases, with 10 bases remaining between them. The CDR3 is 12 amino acids.

The sample holds a few counts of this clonotype. This sequence joins TRBV21-1 and TRBJ1-1; the DNA was not used to check the table's D call, TRBD1. TRBV21-1 is flagged as a pseudogene. There are 14 residues in the CDR3. The CDR3 bases are TGTGCCAGCAGCAAAGCCCGGACAGTTAACGAAGCTTTCTTT. Its translation is CASSKARTVNEAFF.

This clonotype was counted a single time. The genes are TRBV19 and TRBJ1-6, with 10 bases aligning to TRBD1. Trimming cost V 4 bases and J 8 bases; bases outside gene matches: 5. This CDR3 has 15 residues. CDR1 and CDR2 from the germline V gene are LNHDA and SQIVND (reference sequence). Here the CDR3 DNA reads TGTGCCAGTAGTACGAGACAGGGGGCATATTCACCCCTCCACTTT. Translating it yields CASSTRQGAYSPLHF. Full variable domain (remainder filled in from reference TRBV19 and TRBJ1-6): DGGITQSPKYLFRKEGQNVTLSCEQNLNHDAMYWYRQDPGQGLRLIYYSQIVNDFQKGDIAEGYSVSREKKESFPLTVTSAQKNPTAFYLCASSTRQGAYSPLHFGNGTRLTVT.

The rearrangement uses TRBV30 and TRBJ1-5; D might be TRBD1 (6 bases). Trimming cost V 1 base and J 7 bases, with 11 bases left between them. Germline V gives CDR1 GTSNPN, CDR2 SVGIG (reference sequence). CDR3 length equals 13 residues. As DNA, the CDR3 is TGTGCCTGGAGTGAGGGGGATGGACAGCCCCAGCATTTT. This gives the protein CAWSEGDGQPQHF. Variable domain in full (rest from reference TRBV30 and TRBJ1-5): SQTIHQWPATLVQPVGSPLSLECTVEGTSNPNLYWYRQAAGRGLQLLFYSVGIGQISSEVPQNLSASRPQDRQFILSSKKLLLSDSGFYLCAWSEGDGQPQHFGDGTRLSIL.

This chain links TRBV12-5 with TRBJ1-2; D possibly corresponds to TRBD1 (6 bases). The CDR3 is 13 residues long. CDR1 is LGHNT, CDR2 FRNRAP, per germline. V lost 6 bases to trimming and J lost 4 bases, with 12 bases between them. DNA of the CDR3: TGTGCTAGTGGCCAAGACAGGACCTATGGCTACACCTTC. Encoded protein: CASGQDRTYGYTF.

The rearrangement joins TRBV5-4 to TRBJ1-1; no clear D gene. CDR3 length: 11 residues. Germline V lookup: CDR1 SGHNT, CDR2 YYREEE (reference sequence). Trimming cost V 2 bases and J 6 bases, with 5 bases left between them. The chain's CDR3 is CASSFDSEAFF. CDR3 coding DNA: TGTGCCAGCAGCTTCGACTCTGAAGCTTTCTTT.

This clonotype was observed a few times. The CDR3 sequence: CASSRDWNPDTQYF. For the CDR3, the DNA is TGTGCCAGCTCCCGGGACTGGAACCCAGATACGCAGTATTTT. This chain connects TRBV6-1 to TRBJ2-3; perhaps TRBD2 as D (6 bases). Germline V lookup: CDR1 MNHNS, CDR2 SASEGT. Trimming took off 8 bases at V and 4 bases at J, with 16 bases between the two ends. The CDR3 loop spans 14 amino acids.

This rearrangement joins TRBV10-3 to TRBJ2-7; weak D call: TRBD2 (7 bases). Germline V gene sequence: CDR1 ENHRY, CDR2 SYGVKD. V was pared by 6 bases and J by 0 bases, with 12 bases between. The CDR3 sequence is 14 residues long. The CDR3 sequence: CAIRGGGSSYEQYF. DNA for the CDR3: TGTGCCATCAGGGGCGGGGGCTCCTCCTACGAGCAGTACTTC.

This clonotype was observed a handful of times. The V call is TRBV5-6, the J call TRBJ2-5, with 8 bases fitting TRBD1. V shed 2 bases, J shed 3 bases, and the junction held 6 bases outside the gene matches. CDR3 length: 15 amino acids. Germline values: CDR1 SGHDT, CDR2 YYEEEE. The CDR3 reads CASSLFPGQEETQYF. In DNA form, the CDR3 reads TGTGCCAGCAGCTTATTCCCGGGACAGGAAGAGACCCAGTACTTC.

V usage is TRBV6-5 and J usage is TRBJ1-1, with D possibly TRBD1 on 5 matching bases. Germline-derived CDR1 and CDR2 are MNHEY and SVGAGI. V lost 0 bases and J lost 4, with 9 bases in between. This CDR3 is built from 14 residues. In DNA form, the CDR3 reads TGTGCCAGCAGTTACTCGGGGGGGAGCACTGAAGCTTTCTTT. Translation: CASSYSGGSTEAFF.

J is TRBJ1-5 and V is TRBV7-9; D is undetermined. The CDR3 extends over 16 amino acids. The ends were cut back, 1 base at V and 4 bases at J, with 14 bases in the middle. Germline lookup yields CDR1 SEHNR and CDR2 FQNEAQ (reference sequence). The CDR3 nucleotides read TGTGCCAGCAGCTTAGGGGAAGGCAGTGGGAATCAGCCCCAGCATTTT. This sequence encodes CASSLGEGSGNQPQHF.

This rearrangement joins TRBV20-1 to TRBJ2-5, with 12 bases fitting TRBD2. V gave up 0 bases and J gave up 3 bases; unmatched junction bases: 5. The CDR3 is 16 residues long. CDR1 is DFQATT and CDR2 is SNEGSKA in the germline V gene (reference sequence). The CDR3 DNA is TGCAGTGCTAGAGAGACTAGCGGGGGTACAAAAGAGACCCAGTACTTC. This sequence encodes CSARETSGGTKETQYF.